The T cell receptor (beta chain) described here comes from a study of blood T cell repertoires in COVID-19. Looking at the study overall: From T cells, B-cell-depleted T cells, or PBMCs came the material, which was cDNA or gDNA.

CDR3 length equals 12 residues. Germline V lookup: CDR1 MDHEN, CDR2 SYDVKM. The junction had 4 bases not matched to a gene; V was cut back by 6 bases and J by 5 bases. Some clones are missing from TCRdb's copy, which holds only in-frame ones; the method was immunoSEQ multiplex PCR. The sample holds a few hundred thousand clones, about nine tenths seen once. The chain joins TRBV28 to TRBJ2-7, with 7 bases identical to TRBD1. Specimen: peripheral blood. This clonotype was sampled from a man aged 18 to 30 with active or convalescent COVID-19. The CDR3 region is CASRTGSHEQYF. As DNA, the CDR3 is TGTGCCAGCAGGACAGGGTCCCACGAGCAGTACTTC.